This TCR beta chain was documented in a study of control samples from healthy donors and cancer patients. Assay: immunoSEQ multiplex PCR; the TCRdb copy retains only in-frame clones and omits some. Of some 150,000 clones detected, around 96% appear once; the ten largest clones hold approximately 1%. V was pared by 1 base and J by 3 bases, with 2 bases of the junction left unmatched. The V gene's germline CDR1 is LNHDA and CDR2 SQIVND (reference sequence). This CDR3 region has 15 residues. Material for sequencing was blood. The chain carries TRBV19 and TRBJ2-3, with 9 bases that match TRBD1. This receptor was obtained from a young woman in good health. The CDR3 is CASSIVGQGTDTQYF. CDR3 DNA: TGTGCCAGTAGTATAGTGGGACAGGGTACAGATACGCAGTATTTT.